This TCR beta chain was captured in a study of cytomegalovirus exposure and HLA in healthy donors. Points on this clone: Antigen unknown.

Study-level points and caveats: Later analysis identified a missense DCLRE1C variant that was linked to TCR beta V- and J-gene trimming. Three chains linked to CMV were shown in vitro to be specific for CMV antigens. Clonal expansion was found to be greater in HLA-associated TCR beta chains than in equally common others in a later analysis.

The PCR made use of 60 Vbeta and 13 Jbeta primers. This table comes from immunoSEQ multiplex PCR, and its TCRdb copy is limited to in-frame clones, with some not included. The table includes some 130,000 clones, around three quarters detected once. Germline V gene data show CDR1 as LNHDA and CDR2 as SQIVND (reference sequence). V shed 10 bases and J 4 bases; nucleotides not matched to a gene: 15. This CDR3 region has 16 residues. Input material: PBMCs. The V call is TRBV19, the J call TRBJ1-2; 10 positions match TRBD1. The TCR was taken from a man aged 35 to 55 in good health and CMV-seronegative. CDR3 region: CATLDRGSPDGYGYTF. CDR3 sequence (DNA): TGTGCCACCCTGGACAGGGGGAGTCCGGATGGCTATGGCTACACCTTC.